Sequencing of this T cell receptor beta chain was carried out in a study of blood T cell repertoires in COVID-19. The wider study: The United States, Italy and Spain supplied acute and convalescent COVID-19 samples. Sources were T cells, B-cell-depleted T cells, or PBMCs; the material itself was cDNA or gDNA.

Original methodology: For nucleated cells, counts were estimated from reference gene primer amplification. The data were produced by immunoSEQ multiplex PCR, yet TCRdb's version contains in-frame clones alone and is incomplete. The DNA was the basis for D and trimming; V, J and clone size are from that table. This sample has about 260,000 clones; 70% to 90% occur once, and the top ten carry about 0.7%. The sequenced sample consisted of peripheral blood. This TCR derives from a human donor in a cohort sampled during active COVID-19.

CDR3 region: CASSPLAGEYSNQPQHF. The CDR3 DNA reads as TGTGCCAGCAGTCCCCTGGCCGGGGAATATAGCAATCAGCCCCAGCATTTT. The chain couples TRBV28 to TRBJ1-5; D call uncertain. CDR3 length: 17 amino acids. V was cut by 5 bases and J by 0 bases, with 17 bases left in between. Germline assignment: CDR1 MDHEN and CDR2 SYDVKM.